These 22 T cell receptor beta chains came from one sample sequenced in a study of T-cell memory formation after mild COVID-19 (dated by TCRdb to the early 2020s). Libraries were built with 5' RACE. The instrument was an Illumina NovaSeq 6000. TCRdb trimmed public reads at Q25 via fastp, called clones via MiXCR and kept in-frame beta chains. Under each unique CDR3 protein, matching rows form one entry showing the most common genes and DNA. This sample lists about 400,000 distinct CDR3 sequences; around 22% were detected once. The ten largest clones take up 13% of the sample. Material for sequencing was PBMCs or a T cell subset sorted from them (not recorded which). Source of these receptors: an adult woman who had mild COVID-19 (a few samples of this study predate the infection). The sample titles of this study are shuffled in the database, so cell type and time point are left out; the donor was told from shared clones.

This clonotype was seen more than once but under ten times. This chain joins TRBV6-6 and TRBJ2-5; 7 bases fit TRBD2. Germline V CDR1 and CDR2: MNHNY, SVGAGI (reference sequence). The CDR3 covers 13 residues. After removal of 9 bases from V and 1 base from J, the junction contained 5 bases not matched to a gene. CDR3 residues: CASQGGSQETQYF. CDR3 sequence (DNA): TGTGCCAGTCAGGGCGGGAGCCAAGAGACCCAGTACTTC.

There are a few counts of this clonotype. The CDR3 is CSVVAGGFSSEQFF. The CDR3 DNA reads as TGCAGCGTGGTAGCGGGAGGGTTTAGCAGTGAGCAGTTCTTC. The chain uses TRBV29-1 and TRBJ2-1; 11 bases line up with TRBD2. Per germline, CDR1 SQVTM and CDR2 ANQGSEA. The CDR3 is made up of 14 amino acids. The junction had 10 bases not matched to a gene; V was cut back by 6 bases and J by 9 bases.

The chain is built from TRBV27 and TRBJ1-2; D is uncertain. The CDR3 length is 13 residues. Looked up from germline, CDR1 is MNHEY and CDR2 is SMNVEV (reference sequence). Between the trimmed V and J ends, which lost 6 bases and 2 bases, there was a span of 10 bases. The CDR3 is CASRLRENYGYTF. CDR3 sequence (DNA): TGTGCCAGCAGACTGCGGGAAAACTATGGCTACACCTTC.

This clonotype appeared a few times. The rearrangement links TRBV7-9 to TRBJ2-7; TRBD1 matches 10 bases. The CDR3 has 17 amino acids. Trimming took 1 base from V and 2 from J; bases not matched to a gene: 8. Germline CDR1 and CDR2: SEHNR and FQNEAQ (reference sequence). DNA of the CDR3: TGTGCCAGCAGCTTAGAAAACCCGGGACAGGGGCCCTACGAGCAGTACTTC. Amino acids: CASSLENPGQGPYEQYF.

A note on this clonotype: This may be a read error: a much more frequent sequence differs by one nucleotide. The chain joins TRBV7-7 to TRBJ2-1; 11 nucleotides align to TRBD2. Germline V gives CDR1 SSHAT, CDR2 FNYEAQ (reference sequence). The CDR3 runs 15 residues. The DNA of the CDR3 is TGTGACAGCAGCCCCCTTAGCGGGGGGGACAATGAGCAGTTCTTC. Protein product: CDSSPLSGGDNEQFF. The full variable domain, completed using reference TRBV7-7 and TRBJ2-1, is GAGVSQSPRYKVTKRGQDVTLRCDPISSHATLYWYQQALGQGPEFLTYFNYEAQPDKSGLPSDRFSAERPEGSISTLTIQRTEQRDSAMYRCDSSPLSGGDNEQFFGPGTRLTVL.

The chain employs TRBV7-3 and TRBJ2-5, with TRBD1 as a possible D gene (6 bases). CDR3 length: 14 residues. V lost 0 bases, J lost 6 bases, and 11 bases lay in between. Germline loops: CDR1 SGHTA, CDR2 FQGTGA. CDR3 sequence (DNA): TGTGCCAGCAGCTTAACGTCAGGGGCCCAGACCCAGTACTTC. Residues: CASSLTSGAQTQYF.

V gene TRBV7-2 combines with J gene TRBJ2-2, with D perhaps TRBD1 (6 bases). CDR1 and CDR2 (germline): SGHTA, FQGNSA. The CDR3 runs to 15 residues. The ends were cut back, 0 bases at V and 6 bases at J, with 11 bases in the middle. The CDR3: CASSLASRGAGELFF. The CDR3 DNA is TGTGCCAGCAGCTTAGCTTCCAGGGGAGCCGGGGAGCTGTTTTTT.

This clonotype was counted a few times. The chain uses TRBV3-1 and TRBJ2-7, with 8 bases matching TRBD2. The trim removed 1 base at V and 6 bases at J, leaving 2 bases unmatched. The germline gives CDR1 LGHDT, CDR2 YNNKEL (reference sequence). This CDR3 contains 13 residues. CDR3 DNA: TGTGCCAGCAGCCAAGGGCTAGCGGGCGAGCAGTACTTC. This translates into CASSQGLAGEQYF.

CDR3 amino acids: CASSPRTGGLNSPLHF. The CDR3 nucleotides read TGTGCCAGCAGCCCTCGGACAGGGGGCCTTAATTCACCCCTCCACTTT. The chain combines TRBV9 with TRBJ1-6; 11 nucleotides match TRBD1. The CDR3 covers 16 residues. J was trimmed by 6 bases and V by 4 bases; bases with no gene match: 6. Germline V gene sequence: CDR1 SGDLS, CDR2 YYNGEE.

The V gene is TRBV4-1, the J gene TRBJ1-2, with unresolved D. This CDR3 is built from 16 residues. Per germline, CDR1 MGHRA and CDR2 YSYEKL. V lost 0 bases to trimming and J lost 3 bases, with 14 bases between them. The CDR3 sequence is CASSQERGLGYYGYTF. The CDR3 DNA follows: TGCGCCAGCAGCCAAGAAAGAGGGCTGGGCTACTATGGCTACACCTTC.

The chain recombines TRBV5-1 with TRBJ2-7, with TRBD1 matching 9 bases. Germline CDR1 reads SGHRS; CDR2 reads YFSETQ. CDR3 length: 16 residues. With V trimmed by 1 base and J by 5 bases, 10 bases remained unmatched. As DNA, the CDR3 is TGCGCCAGCAGCTTGAGGGGACAGGGAATTGGGAACGAGCAGTACTTC. Translation gives CASSLRGQGIGNEQYF.

The chain joins TRBV20-1 to TRBJ2-7, with 10 bases fitting TRBD2. The germline V gene has CDR1 DFQATT and CDR2 SNEGSKA (reference sequence). J was trimmed by 9 bases and V by 3 bases; bases with no gene match: 11. The CDR3 spans 14 residues. Here the CDR3 DNA reads TGCAGTGCTAGGTCCCTAGCGGGAGAAGGGGGGCAGTACTTC. Translating gives CSARSLAGEGGQYF.

This chain links TRBV5-1 with TRBJ2-7; D is perhaps TRBD1 (6 bases). Per the germline V gene, CDR1 is SGHRS and CDR2 is YFSETQ. The V end lost 4 bases, the J end lost 3 bases, and 17 bases lay between the germline ends. The CDR3 runs to 15 residues. The CDR3 DNA sequence: TGCGCCAGCAGCATCGATACAGGGAGAGTCTACGAGCAGTACTTC. Translation gives CASSIDTGRVYEQYF.

The V gene is TRBV30, the J gene TRBJ1-2; weak D call: TRBD1 (6 bases). V was cut by 2 bases and J by 7 bases, with 14 bases left in between. CDR1 is GTSNPN and CDR2 is SVGIG in the germline V gene (reference sequence). The length of the CDR3 is 13 residues. CDR3 sequence: CAWSHSGELGYTF. In nucleotides, the CDR3 is TGTGCCTGGAGTCACTCAGGGGAGCTTGGCTACACCTTC.

In its sample, this clonotype was seen a few times. The chain carries TRBV12-3 or TRBV12-4 and TRBJ2-2, with 8 bases lining up with TRBD1. Trimming cost V 3 bases and J 2 bases; bases outside gene matches: 11. This CDR3 comprises 18 residues. This CDR3 is CASSFSLRQGSNTGELFF. The DNA for the CDR3 is TGTGCCAGCAGTTTCAGTTTGAGACAGGGGAGCAACACCGGGGAGCTGTTTTTT.

This clonotype was observed a few times. V and J are TRBV7-8 and TRBJ2-7; 11 bases match TRBD2. This CDR3 comprises 15 residues. V lost 4 bases and J lost 3; bases outside the gene matches: 5. Germline V gives CDR1 SGHVS, CDR2 FQNEAQ. CDR3 amino acids: CASSSYSGRVYEQYF. The CDR3 bases are TGTGCCAGCAGCTCTTATAGCGGGAGGGTCTACGAGCAGTACTTC.

This chain connects TRBV7-8 to TRBJ1-4; 8 bases align to TRBD1. This CDR3 comprises 15 residues. Germline loops: CDR1 SGHVS, CDR2 FQNEAQ. V was pared by 4 bases and J by 5 bases, with 6 bases of the junction left unmatched. The CDR3 here is CASSSPGQGNEKLFF. The CDR3, as DNA: TGTGCCAGCAGCTCCCCCGGACAGGGAAATGAAAAACTGTTTTTT. The full variable domain, completed using reference TRBV7-8 and TRBJ1-4, is GAGVSQSPRYKVAKRGQDVALRCDPISGHVSLFWYQQALGQGPEFLTYFQNEAQLDKSGLPSDRFFAERPEGSVSTLKIQRTQQEDSAVYLCASSSPGQGNEKLFFGSGTQLSVL.

This clonotype was seen more than once but under ten times. The rearrangement joins TRBV29-1 to TRBJ1-2; D is perhaps TRBD1 (5 bases). The CDR3 loop spans 14 amino acids. V lost 4 bases and J 5 bases, leaving 17 bases between the germline ends. Germline V lookup: CDR1 SQVTM, CDR2 ANQGSEA. CDR3 region: CSVVRDPVRYGYTF. In nucleotides, the CDR3 is TGCAGCGTTGTACGGGACCCCGTCCGGTATGGCTACACCTTC.

V is TRBV29-1 and J is TRBJ2-7; D is perhaps TRBD1 or TRBD2 (5 bases each). CDR1 is SQVTM and CDR2 is ANQGSEA in the germline V gene. The CDR3 is 13 amino acids. V gave up 7 bases and J gave up 3 bases, with 16 bases separating them. In DNA, the CDR3 is TGCAGCGCCCGAGGGGTATACGTCTACGAGCAGTACTTC. It translates to CSARGVYVYEQYF.

CDR3 nucleotides: TGTGCCAGCAGCTTGGTTCCGGGACAGGGGTTCTATGAGCAGTTCTTC. Translation: CASSLVPGQGFYEQFF. The rearrangement uses TRBV5-5 and TRBJ2-1; 10 bases map to TRBD1. Germline lookup yields CDR1 SGHKS and CDR2 YYEKEE (reference sequence). V was pared by 0 bases and J by 8 bases, with 8 bases of the junction left unmatched. CDR3 length: 16 amino acids.

This clonotype was recorded a few times. This chain joins TRBV12-3 or TRBV12-4 and TRBJ2-7; D might be TRBD1 or TRBD2, each matching 5 bases. Trimming removed 5 bases at V and 6 bases at J, with 14 bases between. This CDR3 has 13 amino acids. CDR3 nucleotides: TGTGCCAGCAGTACCCGGGACGCTAGCGAGCAGTACTTC. Residues: CASSTRDASEQYF.

This chain links TRBV25-1 with TRBJ2-1; 8 bases map to TRBD1. This CDR3 is 15 amino acids long. V was clipped by 3 bases and J by 2 bases; unmatched bases: 3. Germline V CDR1 and CDR2: MGHDK, SYGVNS. CDR3 loop: CASSDPDRAYNEQFF. The CDR3 DNA reads TGTGCCAGCAGTGACCCGGACAGGGCCTACAATGAGCAGTTCTTC.